The TCR beta chain under discussion was sequenced for a study of control samples from healthy donors and cancer patients. Clones were read by immunoSEQ multiplex PCR, and TCRdb kept only the in-frame ones, dropping some. The repertoire has about 80,000 clones, approximately 80% of them found once; the top ten carry 9.5% to 13%. This clone was counted once. The TCR comes from a man aged 55 to 69 with head and neck cancer. The sequenced material came from PBMCs.

CDR3 amino acids: CAWSVRFWMNTEAFF. The CDR3 nucleotides are TGTGCCTGGAGTGTAAGGTTCTGGATGAACACTGAAGCTTTCTTT. V usage is TRBV30 and J usage is TRBJ1-1; D gene unclear. With 0 bases removed from V and 0 bases from J, the gap between germline ends came to 11 bases. The germline CDR1 and CDR2 sequences are GTSNPN and SVGIG (reference sequence). There are 15 residues in the CDR3.